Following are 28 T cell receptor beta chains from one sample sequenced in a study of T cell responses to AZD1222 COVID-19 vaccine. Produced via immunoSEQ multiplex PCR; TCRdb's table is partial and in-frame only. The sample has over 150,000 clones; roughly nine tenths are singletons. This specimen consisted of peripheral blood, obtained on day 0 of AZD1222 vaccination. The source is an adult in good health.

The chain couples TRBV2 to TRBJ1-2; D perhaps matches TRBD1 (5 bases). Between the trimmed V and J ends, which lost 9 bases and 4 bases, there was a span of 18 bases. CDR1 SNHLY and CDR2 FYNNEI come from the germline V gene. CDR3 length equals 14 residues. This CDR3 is CASVRQGGLYGYTF. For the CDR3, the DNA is TGTGCCAGTGTCAGGCAGGGTGGCCTCTATGGCTACACCTTC.

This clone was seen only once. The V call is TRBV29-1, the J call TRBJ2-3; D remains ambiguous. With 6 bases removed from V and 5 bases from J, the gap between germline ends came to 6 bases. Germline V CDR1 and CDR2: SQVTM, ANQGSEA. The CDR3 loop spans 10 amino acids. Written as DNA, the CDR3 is TGCAGCGTAGAGAGAGATACGCAGTATTTT. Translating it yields CSVERDTQYF.

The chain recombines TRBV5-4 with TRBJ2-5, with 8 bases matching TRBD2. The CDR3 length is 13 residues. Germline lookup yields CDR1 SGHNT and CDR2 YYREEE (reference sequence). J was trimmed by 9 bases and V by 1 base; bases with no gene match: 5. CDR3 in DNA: TGTGCCAGCAGCTTGCCCGGGGGGGCCGCCCAGTACTTC. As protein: CASSLPGGAAQYF.

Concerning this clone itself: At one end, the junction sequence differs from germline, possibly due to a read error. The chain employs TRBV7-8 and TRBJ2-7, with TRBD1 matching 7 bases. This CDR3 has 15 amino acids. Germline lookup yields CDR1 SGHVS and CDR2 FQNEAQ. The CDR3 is CASSIAQGPSYEQYF. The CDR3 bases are TGTGCCAGCAGCATAGCACAGGGGCCAAGTTACGAGCAGTACTTC.

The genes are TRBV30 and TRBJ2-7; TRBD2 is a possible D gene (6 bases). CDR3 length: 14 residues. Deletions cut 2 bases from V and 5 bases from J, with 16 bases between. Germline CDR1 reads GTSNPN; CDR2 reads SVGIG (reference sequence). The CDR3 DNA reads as TGTGCCTGGAGTCACGGGGGATTGTGGGACGAGCAGTACTTC. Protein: CAWSHGGLWDEQYF.

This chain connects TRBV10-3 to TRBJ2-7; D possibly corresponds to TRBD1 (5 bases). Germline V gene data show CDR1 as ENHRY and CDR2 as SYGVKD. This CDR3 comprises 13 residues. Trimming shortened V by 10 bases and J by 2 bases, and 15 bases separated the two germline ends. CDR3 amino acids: CASAWTHAYEQYF. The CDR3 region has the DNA TGTGCCAGCGCATGGACACACGCCTACGAGCAGTACTTC.

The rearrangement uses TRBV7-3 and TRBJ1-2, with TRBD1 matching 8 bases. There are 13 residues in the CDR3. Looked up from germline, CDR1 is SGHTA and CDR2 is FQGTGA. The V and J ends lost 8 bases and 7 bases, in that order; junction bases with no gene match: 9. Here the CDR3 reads CASGTGGQGGYTF. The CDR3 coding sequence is TGTGCCAGCGGTACAGGGGGGCAAGGTGGCTACACCTTC.

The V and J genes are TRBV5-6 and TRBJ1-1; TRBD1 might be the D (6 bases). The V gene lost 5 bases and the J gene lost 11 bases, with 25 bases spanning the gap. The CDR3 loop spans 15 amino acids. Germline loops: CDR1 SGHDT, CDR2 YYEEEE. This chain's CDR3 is CASRQWSGQPTGAFF. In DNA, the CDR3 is TGTGCCAGCAGGCAATGGAGCGGACAGCCCACGGGGGCTTTCTTT. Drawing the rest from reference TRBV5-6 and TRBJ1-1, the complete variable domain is DAGVTQSPTHLIKTRGQQVTLRCSPKSGHDTVSWYQQALGQGPQFIFQYYEEEERQRGNFPDRFSGHQFPNYSSELNVNALLLGDSALYLCASRQWSGQPTGAFFGQGTRLTVV.

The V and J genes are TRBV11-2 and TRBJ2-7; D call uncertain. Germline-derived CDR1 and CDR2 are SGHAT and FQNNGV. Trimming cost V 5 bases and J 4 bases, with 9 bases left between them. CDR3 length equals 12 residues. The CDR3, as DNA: TGTGCCAGCAGCCGACCCCCATACGAGCAGTACTTC. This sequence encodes CASSRPPYEQYF.

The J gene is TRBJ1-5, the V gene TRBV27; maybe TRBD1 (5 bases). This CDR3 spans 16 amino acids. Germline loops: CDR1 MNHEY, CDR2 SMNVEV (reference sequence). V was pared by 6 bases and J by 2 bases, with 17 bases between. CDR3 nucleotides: TGTGCCAGCAGCCCCATAAAGGGGACCCGCAATCAGCCCCAGCATTTT. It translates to CASSPIKGTRNQPQHF.

The DNA of the CDR3 is TGCGCCAGCAGCGCGGGGGGGGCCTACGAGCAGTACTTC. Translated: CASSAGGAYEQYF. V usage is TRBV5-1 and J usage is TRBJ2-7; TRBD2 matches at 9 bases. The J segment lost 2 bases and the V segment lost 4 bases, leaving 1 base of the junction unmatched. This CDR3 comprises 13 residues. CDR1 is SGHRS, CDR2 YFSETQ, per germline.

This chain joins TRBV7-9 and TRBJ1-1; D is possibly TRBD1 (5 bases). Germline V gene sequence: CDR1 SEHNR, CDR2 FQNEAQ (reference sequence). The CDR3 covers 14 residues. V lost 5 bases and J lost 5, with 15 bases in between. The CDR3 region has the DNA TGTGCCAGCAGCCCCCGGCGGGGGGGTACTGAAGCTTTCTTT. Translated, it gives CASSPRRGGTEAFF.

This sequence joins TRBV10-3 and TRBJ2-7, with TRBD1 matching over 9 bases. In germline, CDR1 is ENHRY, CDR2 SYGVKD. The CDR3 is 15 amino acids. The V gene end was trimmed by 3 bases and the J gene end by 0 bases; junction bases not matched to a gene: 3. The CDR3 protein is CAISEWDRASYEQYF. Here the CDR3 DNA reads TGTGCCATCAGTGAATGGGACAGGGCCTCCTACGAGCAGTACTTC.

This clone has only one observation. CDR3 loop: CASTQGVNTEAFF. Here the CDR3 DNA reads TGTGCCAGCACACAGGGAGTGAACACTGAAGCTTTCTTT. J is TRBJ1-1 and V is TRBV12-3 or TRBV12-4, with TRBD1 as a possible D gene (6 bases). V gave up 7 bases and J gave up 0 bases, with 9 bases separating them. The CDR3 spans 13 residues.

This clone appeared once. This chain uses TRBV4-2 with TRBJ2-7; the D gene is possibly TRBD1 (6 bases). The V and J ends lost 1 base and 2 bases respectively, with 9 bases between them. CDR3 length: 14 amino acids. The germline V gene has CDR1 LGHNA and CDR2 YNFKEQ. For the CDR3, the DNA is TGTGCCAGCAGCCAAGGGGACAAGCCCTACGAGCAGTACTTC. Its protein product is CASSQGDKPYEQYF.

The CDR3 coding sequence is TGTGCCAGTAGTCTAGCTGGGATGTGGGAGACCCAGTACTTC. It codes for CASSLAGMWETQYF. The chain joins TRBV19 to TRBJ2-5; D possibly corresponds to TRBD2 (5 bases). The CDR3 is made up of 14 amino acids. CDR1 is LNHDA and CDR2 is SQIVND in the germline V gene (reference sequence). V was pared by 5 bases and J by 5 bases, with 15 bases between. The variable domain in full, with the rest retrieved from reference TRBV19 and TRBJ2-5, is DGGITQSPKYLFRKEGQNVTLSCEQNLNHDAMYWYRQDPGQGLRLIYYSQIVNDFQKGDIAEGYSVSREKKESFPLTVTSAQKNPTAFYLCASSLAGMWETQYFGPGTRLLVL.

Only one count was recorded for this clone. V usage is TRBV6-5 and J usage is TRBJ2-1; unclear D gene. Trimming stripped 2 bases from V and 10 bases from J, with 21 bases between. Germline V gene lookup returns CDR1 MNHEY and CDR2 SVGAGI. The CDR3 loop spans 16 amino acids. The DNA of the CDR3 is TGTGCCAGCAGTTACGGTCCCTTTGCTCTTGCATCGGAGCAGTTCTTC. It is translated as CASSYGPFALASEQFF.

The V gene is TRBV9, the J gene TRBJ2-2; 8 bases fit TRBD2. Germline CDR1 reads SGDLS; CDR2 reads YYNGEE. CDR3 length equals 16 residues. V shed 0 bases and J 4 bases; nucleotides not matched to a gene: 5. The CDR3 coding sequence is TGTGCCAGCAGCGTAGGACGGGGGGGCCTCACCGGGGAGCTGTTTTTT. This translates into CASSVGRGGLTGELFF.

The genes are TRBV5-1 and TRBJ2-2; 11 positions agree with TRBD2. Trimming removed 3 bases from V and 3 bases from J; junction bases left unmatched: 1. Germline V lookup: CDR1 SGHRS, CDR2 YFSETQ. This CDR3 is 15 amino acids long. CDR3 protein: CASSSLAGDTGELFF. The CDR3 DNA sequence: TGCGCCAGCAGCTCACTAGCGGGGGACACCGGGGAGCTGTTTTTT.

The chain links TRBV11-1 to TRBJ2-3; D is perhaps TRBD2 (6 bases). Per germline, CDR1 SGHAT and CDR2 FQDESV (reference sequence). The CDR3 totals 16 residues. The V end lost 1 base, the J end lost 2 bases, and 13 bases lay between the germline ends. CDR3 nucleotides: TGTGCCAGCAGCTTAGTTCGGGAGTCCCCCACAGATACGCAGTATTTT. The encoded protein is CASSLVRESPTDTQYF.

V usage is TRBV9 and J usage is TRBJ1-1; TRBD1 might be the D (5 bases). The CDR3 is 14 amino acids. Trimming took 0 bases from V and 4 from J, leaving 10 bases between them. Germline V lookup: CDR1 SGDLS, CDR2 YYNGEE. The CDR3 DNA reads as TGTGCCAGCAGCGTAGACAGGCGCGCCACTGAAGCTTTCTTT. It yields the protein CASSVDRRATEAFF.

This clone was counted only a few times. The CDR3 coding sequence is TGTGCCAGCAGTTTAAGTCAGGGATCCTACGAGCAGTACTTC. This codes for CASSLSQGSYEQYF. The gene calls are TRBV27 and TRBJ2-7, with D perhaps matching TRBD1 (5 bases). Trimming took off 2 bases at V and 1 base at J, with 9 bases between the two ends. CDR3 length: 14 residues. CDR1 and CDR2 from the germline V gene are MNHEY and SMNVEV (reference sequence).

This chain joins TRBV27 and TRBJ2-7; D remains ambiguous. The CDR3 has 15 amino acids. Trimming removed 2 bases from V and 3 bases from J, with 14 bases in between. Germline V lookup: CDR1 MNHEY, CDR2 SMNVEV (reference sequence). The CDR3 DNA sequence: TGTGCCAGCAGTTTAATACAAGGACCAGACTACGAGCAGTACTTC. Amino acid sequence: CASSLIQGPDYEQYF.

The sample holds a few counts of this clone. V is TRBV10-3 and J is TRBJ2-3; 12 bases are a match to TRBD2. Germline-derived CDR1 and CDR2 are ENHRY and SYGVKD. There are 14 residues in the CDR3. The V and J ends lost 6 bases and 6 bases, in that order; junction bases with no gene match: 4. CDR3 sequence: CAIRGLAGYDTQYF. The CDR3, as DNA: TGTGCCATCAGGGGACTAGCGGGCTACGATACGCAGTATTTT.

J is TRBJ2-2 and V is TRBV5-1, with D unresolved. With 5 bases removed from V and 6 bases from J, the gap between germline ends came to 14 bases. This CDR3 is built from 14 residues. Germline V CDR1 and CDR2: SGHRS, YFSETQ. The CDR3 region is CASSTGLWAGELFF. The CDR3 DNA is TGCGCCAGCAGTACGGGTCTATGGGCCGGGGAGCTGTTTTTT.

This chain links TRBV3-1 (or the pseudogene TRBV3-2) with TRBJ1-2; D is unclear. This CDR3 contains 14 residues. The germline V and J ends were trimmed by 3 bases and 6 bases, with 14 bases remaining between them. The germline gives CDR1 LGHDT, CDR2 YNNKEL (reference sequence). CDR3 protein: CASSHLTRVDGYTF. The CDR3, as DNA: TGTGCCAGCAGCCATCTAACCCGGGTCGATGGCTACACCTTC.

CDR3 sequence reads: CASSTQGWTGELFF. In nucleotides, the CDR3 is TGTGCCAGTAGTACCCAGGGGTGGACCGGGGAGCTGTTTTTT. The chain is built from TRBV19 and TRBJ2-2, with a tentative D call TRBD1 (6 bases). This CDR3 spans 14 amino acids. The V gene's germline CDR1 is LNHDA and CDR2 SQIVND (reference sequence). V was shortened by 4 bases and J by 5 bases, with 11 bases between the two germline ends.

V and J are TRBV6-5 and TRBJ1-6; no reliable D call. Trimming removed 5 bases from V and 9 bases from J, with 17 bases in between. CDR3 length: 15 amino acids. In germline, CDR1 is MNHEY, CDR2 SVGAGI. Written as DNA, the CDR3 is TGTGCCAGCAGTCCCCCCGGGGAGGGAGGTTCACCCCTCCACTTT. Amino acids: CASSPPGEGGSPLHF.